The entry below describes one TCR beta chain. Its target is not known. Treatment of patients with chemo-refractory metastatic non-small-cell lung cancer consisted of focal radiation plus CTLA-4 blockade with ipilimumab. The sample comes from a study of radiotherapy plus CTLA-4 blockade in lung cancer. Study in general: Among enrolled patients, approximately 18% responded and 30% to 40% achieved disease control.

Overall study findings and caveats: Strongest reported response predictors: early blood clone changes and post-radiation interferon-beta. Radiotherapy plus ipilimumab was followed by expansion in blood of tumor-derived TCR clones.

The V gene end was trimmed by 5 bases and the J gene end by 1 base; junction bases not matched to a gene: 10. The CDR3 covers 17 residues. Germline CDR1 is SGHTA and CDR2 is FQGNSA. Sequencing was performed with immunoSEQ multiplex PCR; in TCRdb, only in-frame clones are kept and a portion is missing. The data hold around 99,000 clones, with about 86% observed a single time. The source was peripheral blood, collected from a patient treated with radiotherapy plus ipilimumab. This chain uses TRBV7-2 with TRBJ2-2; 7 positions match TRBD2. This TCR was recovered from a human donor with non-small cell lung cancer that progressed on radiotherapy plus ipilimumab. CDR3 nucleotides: TGTGCCAGCAGCCCCTCAAGATCTAGCGGGAACACCGGGGAGCTGTTTTTT. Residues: CASSPSRSSGNTGELFF.